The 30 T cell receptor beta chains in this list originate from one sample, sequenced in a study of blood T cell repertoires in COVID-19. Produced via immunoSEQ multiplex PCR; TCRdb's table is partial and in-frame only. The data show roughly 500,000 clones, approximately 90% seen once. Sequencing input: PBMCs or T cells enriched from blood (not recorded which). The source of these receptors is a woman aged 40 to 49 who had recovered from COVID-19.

The CDR3 sequence is CASRRESGQGVDGYTF. The CDR3 bases are TGTGCCAGCAGGCGTGAGAGCGGACAGGGGGTCGATGGCTACACCTTC. This chain connects TRBV5-4 to TRBJ1-2; TRBD1 agrees at 10 bases. The V and J ends lost 5 bases and 6 bases, in that order; junction bases with no gene match: 13. Germline V gene sequence: CDR1 SGHNT, CDR2 YYREEE (reference sequence). CDR3 length: 16 amino acids.

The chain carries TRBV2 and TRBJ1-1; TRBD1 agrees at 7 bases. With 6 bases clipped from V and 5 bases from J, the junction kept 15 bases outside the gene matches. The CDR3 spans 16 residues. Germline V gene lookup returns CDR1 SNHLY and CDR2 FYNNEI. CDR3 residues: CASSPGQLISGTEAFF. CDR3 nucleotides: TGTGCCAGCAGCCCGGGACAGCTAATTAGTGGGACTGAAGCTTTCTTT.

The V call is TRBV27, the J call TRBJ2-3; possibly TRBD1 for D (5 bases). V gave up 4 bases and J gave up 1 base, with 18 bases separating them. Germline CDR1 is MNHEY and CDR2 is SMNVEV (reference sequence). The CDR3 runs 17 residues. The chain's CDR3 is CASSWAGIPTRTDTQYF. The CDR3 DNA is TGTGCCAGCAGTTGGGCAGGGATTCCCACTCGCACAGATACGCAGTATTTT.

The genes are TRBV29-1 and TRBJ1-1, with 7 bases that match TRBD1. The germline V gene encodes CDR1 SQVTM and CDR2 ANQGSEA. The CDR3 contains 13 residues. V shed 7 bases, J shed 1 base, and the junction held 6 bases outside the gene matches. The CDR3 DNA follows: TGCAGCGCCCTTGGACAGGCGAACACTGAAGCTTTCTTT. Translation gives CSALGQANTEAFF. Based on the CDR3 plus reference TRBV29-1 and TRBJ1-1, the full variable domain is SAVISQKPSRDICQRGTSLTIQCQVDSQVTMMFWYRQQPGQSLTLIATANQGSEATYESGFVIDKFPISRPNLTFSTLTVSNMSPEDSSIYLCSALGQANTEAFFGQGTRLTVV.

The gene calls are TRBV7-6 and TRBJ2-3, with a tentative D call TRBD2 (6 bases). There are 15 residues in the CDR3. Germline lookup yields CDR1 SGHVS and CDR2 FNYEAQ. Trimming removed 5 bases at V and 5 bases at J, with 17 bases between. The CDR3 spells CASSPQGLTGDTQYF. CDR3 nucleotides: TGTGCCAGCAGCCCCCAAGGACTAACCGGAGATACGCAGTATTTT.

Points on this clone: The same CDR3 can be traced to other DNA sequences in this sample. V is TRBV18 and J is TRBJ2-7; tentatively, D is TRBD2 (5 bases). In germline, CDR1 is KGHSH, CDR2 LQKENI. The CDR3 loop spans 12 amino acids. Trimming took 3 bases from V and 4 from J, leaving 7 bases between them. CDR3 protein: CASSPGGYEQYF. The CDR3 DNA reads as TGTGCCAGCTCACCCGGAGGTTACGAGCAGTACTTC.

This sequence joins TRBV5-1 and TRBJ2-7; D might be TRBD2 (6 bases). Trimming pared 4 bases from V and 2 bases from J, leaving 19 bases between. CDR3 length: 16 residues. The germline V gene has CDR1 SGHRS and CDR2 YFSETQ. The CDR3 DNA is TGCGCCAGCAGCAATGTGGAGGGCACGGGGGCCTACGAGCAGTACTTC. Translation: CASSNVEGTGAYEQYF.

The CDR3 is CSASEGLGYSNQPQHF. The CDR3 coding sequence is TGCAGTGCTAGTGAGGGGCTTGGTTATAGCAATCAGCCCCAGCATTTT. The chain employs TRBV20-1 and TRBJ1-5, with D possibly TRBD1 on 5 matching bases. V was cut by 3 bases and J by 0 bases, with 15 bases left in between. CDR1 and CDR2 from the germline V gene are DFQATT and SNEGSKA (reference sequence). This CDR3 has 16 residues.

DNA for the CDR3: TGCGCCAGCAGCTTGAGCACCCAACTAGGCCAAGAGACCCAGTACTTC. As protein: CASSLSTQLGQETQYF. The chain joins TRBV5-1 to TRBJ2-5; D is possibly TRBD2 (5 bases). This CDR3 has 16 amino acids. Germline CDR1 reads SGHRS; CDR2 reads YFSETQ. Trimming took 1 base from V and 1 from J, leaving 14 bases between them.

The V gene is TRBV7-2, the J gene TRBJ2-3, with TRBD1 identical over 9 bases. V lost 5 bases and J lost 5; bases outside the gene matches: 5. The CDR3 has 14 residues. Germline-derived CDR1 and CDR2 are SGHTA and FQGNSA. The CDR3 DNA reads TGTGCCAGCAGCGGGGGACAGGGACGAGATACGCAGTATTTT. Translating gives CASSGGQGRDTQYF.

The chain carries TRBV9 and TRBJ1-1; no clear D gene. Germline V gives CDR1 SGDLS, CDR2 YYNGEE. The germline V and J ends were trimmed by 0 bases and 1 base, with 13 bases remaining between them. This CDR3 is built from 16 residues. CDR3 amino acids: CASSVDSGQENTEAFF. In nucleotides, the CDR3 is TGTGCCAGCAGCGTAGACAGTGGGCAGGAGAACACTGAAGCTTTCTTT.

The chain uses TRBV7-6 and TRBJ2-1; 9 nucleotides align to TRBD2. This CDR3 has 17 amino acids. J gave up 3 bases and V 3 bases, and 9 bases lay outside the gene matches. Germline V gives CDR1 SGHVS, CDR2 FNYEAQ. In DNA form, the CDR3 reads TGTGCCAGCAGCTTCACTCTAAGGACTAGCGACTACAATGAGCAGTTCTTC. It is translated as CASSFTLRTSDYNEQFF. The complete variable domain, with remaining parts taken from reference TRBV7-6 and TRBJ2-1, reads GAGVSQSPRYKVTKRGQDVALRCDPISGHVSLYWYRQALGQGPEFLTYFNYEAQQDKSGLPNDRFSAERPEGSISTLTIQRTEQRDSAMYRCASSFTLRTSDYNEQFFGPGTRLTVL.

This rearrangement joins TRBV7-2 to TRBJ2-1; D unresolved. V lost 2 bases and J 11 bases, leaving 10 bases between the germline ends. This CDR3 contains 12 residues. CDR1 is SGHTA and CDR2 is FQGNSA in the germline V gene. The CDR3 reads CASSLSWAKQFF. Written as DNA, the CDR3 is TGTGCCAGCAGCTTAAGTTGGGCAAAGCAGTTCTTC.

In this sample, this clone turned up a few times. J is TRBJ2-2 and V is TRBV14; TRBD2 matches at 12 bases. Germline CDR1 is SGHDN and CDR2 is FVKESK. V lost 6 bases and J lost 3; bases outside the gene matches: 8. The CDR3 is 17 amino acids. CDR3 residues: CASRVTGTSGYTGELFF. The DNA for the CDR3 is TGTGCCAGCAGGGTAACCGGGACTAGCGGGTACACCGGGGAGCTGTTTTTT. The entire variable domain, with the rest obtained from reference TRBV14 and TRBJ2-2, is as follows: EAGVTQFPSHSVIEKGQTVTLRCDPISGHDNLYWYRRVMGKEIKFLLHFVKESKQDESGMPNNRFLAERTGGTYSTLKVQPAELEDSGVYFCASRVTGTSGYTGELFFGEGSRLTVL.

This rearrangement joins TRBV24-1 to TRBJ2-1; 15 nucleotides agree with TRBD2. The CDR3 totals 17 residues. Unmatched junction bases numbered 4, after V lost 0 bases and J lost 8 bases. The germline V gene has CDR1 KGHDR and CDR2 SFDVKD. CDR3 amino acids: CATSDLGLAGGPDEQFF. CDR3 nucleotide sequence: TGTGCCACCAGTGATTTGGGACTAGCGGGAGGGCCCGATGAGCAGTTCTTC.

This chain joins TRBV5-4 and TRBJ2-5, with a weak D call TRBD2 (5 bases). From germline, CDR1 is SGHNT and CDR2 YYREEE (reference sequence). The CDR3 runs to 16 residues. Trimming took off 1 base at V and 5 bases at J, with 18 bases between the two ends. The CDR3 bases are TGTGCCAGCAGCTTGTCGTCAGGCAACACGGGGGAGACCCAGTACTTC. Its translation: CASSLSSGNTGETQYF.

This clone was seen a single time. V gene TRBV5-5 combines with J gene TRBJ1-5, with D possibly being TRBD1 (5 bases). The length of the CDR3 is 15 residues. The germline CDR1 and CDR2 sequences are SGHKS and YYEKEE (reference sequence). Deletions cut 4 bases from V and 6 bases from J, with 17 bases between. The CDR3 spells CASSPGVAVSQPQHF. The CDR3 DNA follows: TGTGCCAGCAGCCCGGGGGTGGCGGTAAGTCAGCCCCAGCATTTT. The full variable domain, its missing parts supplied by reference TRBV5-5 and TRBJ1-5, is DAGVTQSPTHLIKTRGQQVTLRCSPISGHKSVSWYQQVLGQGPQFIFQYYEKEERGRGNFPDRFSARQFPNYSSELNVNALLLGDSALYLCASSPGVAVSQPQHFGDGTRLSIL.

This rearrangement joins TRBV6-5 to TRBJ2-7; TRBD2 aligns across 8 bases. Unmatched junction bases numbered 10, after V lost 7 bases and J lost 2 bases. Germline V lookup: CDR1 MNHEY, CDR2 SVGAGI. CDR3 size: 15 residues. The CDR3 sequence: CASTPSGGVAYEQYF. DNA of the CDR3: TGTGCCAGCACCCCCTCGGGGGGGGTCGCCTACGAGCAGTACTTC.

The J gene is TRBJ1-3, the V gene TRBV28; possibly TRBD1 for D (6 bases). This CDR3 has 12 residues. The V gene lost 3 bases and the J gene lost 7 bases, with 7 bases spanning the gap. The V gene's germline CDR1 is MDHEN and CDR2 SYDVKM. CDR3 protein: CASSLRGNTIYF. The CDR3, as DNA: TGTGCCAGCAGTTTGAGGGGGAACACCATATATTTT.

The CDR3 DNA reads as TGTGCCATCAGTGACCCCGTGACTAGCGGTTCCTACAATGAGCAGTTCTTC. Encoded protein: CAISDPVTSGSYNEQFF. The rearrangement joins TRBV10-3 to TRBJ2-1, with 9 bases that match TRBD2. CDR1 and CDR2 (germline): ENHRY, SYGVKD. V shed 3 bases and J 1 base; nucleotides not matched to a gene: 7. This CDR3 comprises 17 residues.

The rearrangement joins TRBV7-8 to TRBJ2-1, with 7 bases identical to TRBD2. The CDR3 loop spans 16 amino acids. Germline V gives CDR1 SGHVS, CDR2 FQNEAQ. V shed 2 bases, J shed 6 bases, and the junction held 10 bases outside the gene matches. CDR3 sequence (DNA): TGTGCCAGCAGCTTACTGAGACTAGCAGGATCCAATGAGCAGTTCTTC. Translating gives CASSLLRLAGSNEQFF.

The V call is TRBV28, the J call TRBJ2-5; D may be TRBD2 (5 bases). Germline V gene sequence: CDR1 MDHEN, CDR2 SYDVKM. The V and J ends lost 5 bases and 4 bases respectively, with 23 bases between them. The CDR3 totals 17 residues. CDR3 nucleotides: TGTGCCAGCAGTACACGACTAATGGTTTCGGTTCGAGAGACCCAGTACTTC. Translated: CASSTRLMVSVRETQYF.

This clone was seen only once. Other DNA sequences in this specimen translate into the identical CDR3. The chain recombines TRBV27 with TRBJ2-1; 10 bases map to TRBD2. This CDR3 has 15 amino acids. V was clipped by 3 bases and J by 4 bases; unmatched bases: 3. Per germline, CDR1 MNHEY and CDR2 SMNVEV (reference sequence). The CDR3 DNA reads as TGTGCCAGCAGTTTGGGACTAGCGAGTTACAATGAGCAGTTCTTC. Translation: CASSLGLASYNEQFF.

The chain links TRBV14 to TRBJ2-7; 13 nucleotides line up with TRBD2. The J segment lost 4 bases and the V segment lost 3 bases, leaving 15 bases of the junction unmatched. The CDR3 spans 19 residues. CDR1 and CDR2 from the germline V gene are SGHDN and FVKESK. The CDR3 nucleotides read TGTGCCAGCAGCCATTGGAGACTAGCGGGAGGTGATGAACATTACGAGCAGTACTTC. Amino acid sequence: CASSHWRLAGGDEHYEQYF.

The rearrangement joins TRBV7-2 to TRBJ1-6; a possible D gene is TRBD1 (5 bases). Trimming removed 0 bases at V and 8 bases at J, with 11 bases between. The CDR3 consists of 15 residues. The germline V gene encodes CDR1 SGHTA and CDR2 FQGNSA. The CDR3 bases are TGTGCCAGCAGCTTAGCCCAGGGAGGGCATTCACCCCTCCACTTT. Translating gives CASSLAQGGHSPLHF. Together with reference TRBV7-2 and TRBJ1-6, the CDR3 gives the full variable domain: GAGVSQSPSNKVTEKGKDVELRCDPISGHTALYWYRQSLGQGLEFLIYFQGNSAPDKSGLPSDRFSAERTGGSVSTLTIQRTQQEDSAVYLCASSLAQGGHSPLHFGNGTRLTVT.

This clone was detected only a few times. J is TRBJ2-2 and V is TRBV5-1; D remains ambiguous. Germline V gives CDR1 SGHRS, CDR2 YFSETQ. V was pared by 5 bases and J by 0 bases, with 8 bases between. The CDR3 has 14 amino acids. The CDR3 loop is CASRMETNTGELFF. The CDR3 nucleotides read TGCGCCAGCAGGATGGAGACGAACACCGGGGAGCTGTTTTTT.

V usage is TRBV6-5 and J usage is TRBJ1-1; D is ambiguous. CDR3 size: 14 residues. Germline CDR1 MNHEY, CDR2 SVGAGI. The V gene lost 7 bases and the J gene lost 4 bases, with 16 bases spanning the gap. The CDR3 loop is CASTNGVASTEAFF. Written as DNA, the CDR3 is TGTGCCAGCACTAACGGGGTGGCAAGCACTGAAGCTTTCTTT.

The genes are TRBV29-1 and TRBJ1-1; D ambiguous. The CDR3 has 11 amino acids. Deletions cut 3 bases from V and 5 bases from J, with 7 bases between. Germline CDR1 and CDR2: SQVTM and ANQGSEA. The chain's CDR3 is CSVERVTEAFF. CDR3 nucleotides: TGCAGCGTTGAGAGGGTGACTGAAGCTTTCTTT.

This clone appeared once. The CDR3 protein is CASRRGTNTGELFF. CDR3 sequence (DNA): TGCGCCAGCAGAAGGGGAACGAACACCGGGGAGCTGTTTTTT. The rearrangement joins TRBV5-1 to TRBJ2-2, with D perhaps TRBD1 (5 bases). CDR1 and CDR2 (germline): SGHRS, YFSETQ. The CDR3 runs 14 residues. V lost 5 bases and J lost 0, with 8 bases in between.

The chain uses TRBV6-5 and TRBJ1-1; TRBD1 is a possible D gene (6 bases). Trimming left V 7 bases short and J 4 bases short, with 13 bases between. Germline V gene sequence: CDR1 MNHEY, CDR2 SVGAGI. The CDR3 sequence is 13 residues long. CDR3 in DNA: TGTGCCAGCACTTCCACAGGGCGCACTGAAGCTTTCTTT. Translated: CASTSTGRTEAFF.